This T cell receptor beta chain originates from a study of beta chain features in type 1 diabetes. Whole-study context: Summed over all samples, the examined sorted cells came to 107,917,701.

Reverse transcribing all isolated RNA meant expressed TCRB transcripts were sequenced. Measured with immunoSEQ multiplex PCR; TCRdb has only the in-frame clones, and not every one. The sample records 350,000 to 400,000 clones, about 15% being singletons. Naive, central memory, regulatory and stem cell-like memory cells within the CD4+ compartment were sorted using CD45RO/CCR7/CD25/CD127/CD95/CD27. The V gene end was trimmed by 3 bases and the J gene end by 5 bases; junction bases not matched to a gene: 2. Germline loops: CDR1 SGHDN, CDR2 FVKESK. This CDR3 comprises 13 residues. This sequence joins TRBV14 and TRBJ2-5; 8 bases fit TRBD2. Sequencing used naive CD4+ T cells from blood. This clonotype was obtained from a woman aged 18-30 years in good health. CDR3 amino acids: CASSHASGETQYF. The DNA of the CDR3 is TGTGCCAGCAGCCACGCTAGCGGGGAGACCCAGTACTTC.